This TCR beta chain was retrieved from a study of OX40 agonist ivuxolimab in advanced cancers. The data were produced by immunoSEQ multiplex PCR, yet TCRdb's version contains in-frame clones alone and is incomplete. The sample records 65,000 to 80,000 clones, approximately 91% being singletons. With 5 bases removed from V and 8 bases from J, the gap between germline ends came to 15 bases. Germline CDR1 is MGHDK and CDR2 is SYGVNS. CDR3 length: 13 residues. The starting material was CD4+ or CD8+ T cells sorted from blood, obtained in a trial of the OX40 agonist ivuxolimab. The V call is TRBV25-1, the J call TRBJ1-2; unclear D gene. The receptor was derived from an adult with an advanced solid tumor such as melanoma, head and neck, liver or kidney cancer. The DNA for the CDR3 is TGTGCCAGCAGTTTCGGCCCAAGCGGAGGCTACACCTTC. Its protein is CASSFGPSGGYTF.